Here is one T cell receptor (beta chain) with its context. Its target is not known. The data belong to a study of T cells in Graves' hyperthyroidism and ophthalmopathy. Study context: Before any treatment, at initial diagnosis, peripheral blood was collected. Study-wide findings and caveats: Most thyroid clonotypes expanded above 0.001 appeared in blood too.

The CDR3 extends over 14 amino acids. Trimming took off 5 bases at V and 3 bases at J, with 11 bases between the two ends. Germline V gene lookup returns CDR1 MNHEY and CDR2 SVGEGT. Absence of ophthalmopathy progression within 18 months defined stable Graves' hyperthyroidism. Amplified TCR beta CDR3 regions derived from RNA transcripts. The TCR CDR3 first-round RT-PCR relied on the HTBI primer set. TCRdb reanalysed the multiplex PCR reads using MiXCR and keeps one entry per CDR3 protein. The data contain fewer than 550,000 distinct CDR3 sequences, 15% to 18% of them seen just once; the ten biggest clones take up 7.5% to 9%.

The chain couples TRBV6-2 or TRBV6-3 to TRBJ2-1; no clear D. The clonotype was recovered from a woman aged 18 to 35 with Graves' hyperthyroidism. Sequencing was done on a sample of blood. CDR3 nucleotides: TGTGCCAGCAGTCGACGGAGCTTCTACAATGAGCAGTTCTTC. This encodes CASSRRSFYNEQFF.